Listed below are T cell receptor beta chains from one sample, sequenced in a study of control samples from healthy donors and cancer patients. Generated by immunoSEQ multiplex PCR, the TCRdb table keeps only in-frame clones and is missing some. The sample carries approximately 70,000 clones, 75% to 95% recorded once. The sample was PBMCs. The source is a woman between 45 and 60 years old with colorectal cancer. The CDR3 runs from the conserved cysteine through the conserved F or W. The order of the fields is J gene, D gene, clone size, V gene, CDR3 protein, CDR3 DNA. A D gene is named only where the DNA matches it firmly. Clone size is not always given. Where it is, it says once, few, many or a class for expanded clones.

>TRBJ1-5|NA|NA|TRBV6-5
CASSYAAGNQPQHF
TGTGCCAGCAGTTACGCGGCAGGTAATCAGCCCCAGCATTTT
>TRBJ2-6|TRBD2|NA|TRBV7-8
CASSREIAGVNSGANVLTF
TGTGCCAGCAGCCGAGAAATAGCGGGGGTGAACTCTGGGGCCAACGTCCTGACTTTC
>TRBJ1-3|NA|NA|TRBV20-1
CSASGDRGRASSGGNTIYF
TGCAGTGCTAGTGGGGACCGGGGGCGTGCGTCGTCTGGTGGAAACACCATATATTTT
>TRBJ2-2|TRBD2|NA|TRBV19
CASSIGLAGVAGELFF
TGTGCCAGTAGTATTGGGCTAGCGGGAGTGGCTGGGGAGCTGTTTTTT
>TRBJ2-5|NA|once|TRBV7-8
CASSSSVGETQYF
TGTGCCAGCAGTTCTAGCGTTGGAGAGACCCAGTACTTC
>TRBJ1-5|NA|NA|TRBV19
CASGDTSNQPQHF
TGTGCCAGCGGTGACACCAGCAATCAGCCCCAGCATTTT
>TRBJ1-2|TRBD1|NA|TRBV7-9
CASSSLDREVFGYTF
TGTGCCAGCAGCTCCCTGGACAGGGAGGTGTTTGGCTACACCTTC
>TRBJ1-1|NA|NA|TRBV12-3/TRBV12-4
CASSPTGRYAFF
TGTGCCAGCAGTCCCACAGGACGGTACGCTTTCTTT
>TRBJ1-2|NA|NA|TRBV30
CAWLTGPYGYTF
TGTGCCTGGTTGACAGGACCCTATGGCTACACCTTC
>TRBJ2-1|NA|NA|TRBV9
CASSVASLRAVKSGGSYNEQFF
TGTGCCAGCAGCGTAGCTAGTTTGAGAGCCGTCAAGTCGGGTGGCTCCTACAATGAGCAGTTCTTC
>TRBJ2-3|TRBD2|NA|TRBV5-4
CASSQPTGLEVGTQYF
TGTGCCAGCAGCCAACCTACGGGACTAGAAGTGGGTACGCAGTATTTT
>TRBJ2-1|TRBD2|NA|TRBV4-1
CASSARLLAGAYNEQFF
TGCGCCAGCAGCGCTCGTTTACTAGCGGGAGCCTACAATGAGCAGTTCTTC
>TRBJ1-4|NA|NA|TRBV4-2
CASSRQQSTNEKLFF
TGTGCCAGCAGCCGTCAGCAGTCCACTAATGAAAAACTGTTTTTT
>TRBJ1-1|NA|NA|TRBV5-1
CASSVPPGQSLNTEAFF
TGCGCCAGCAGCGTACCCCCGGGGCAGTCCCTCAACACTGAAGCTTTCTTT
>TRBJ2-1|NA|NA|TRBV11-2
CASSLDLPETSYNEQFF
TGTGCCAGCAGCTTAGATCTCCCGGAGACTTCCTACAATGAGCAGTTCTTC
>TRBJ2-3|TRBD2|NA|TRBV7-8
CASSLVIAGSDADTQYF
TGTGCCAGCAGCCTGGTAATAGCGGGATCGGACGCAGATACGCAGTATTTT
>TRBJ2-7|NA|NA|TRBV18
CASSPVVSYEQYF
TGTGCCAGCTCACCGGTAGTGAGCTACGAGCAGTACTTC
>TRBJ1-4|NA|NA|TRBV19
CASSIGGGEKLFF
TGTGCCAGTAGTATTGGGGGTGGTGAAAAACTGTTTTTT
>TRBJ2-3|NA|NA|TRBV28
CASTPLGVGWTDTQYF
TGTGCCAGCACTCCTTTGGGGGTCGGCTGGACAGATACGCAGTATTTT
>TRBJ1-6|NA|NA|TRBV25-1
CASSAQGRTAGNSPLHF
TGTGCCAGCAGCGCCCAGGGACGGACGGCAGGAAATTCACCCCTCCACTTT
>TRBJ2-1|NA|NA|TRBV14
CASSQDWGRNNEQFF
TGTGCCAGCAGCCAAGATTGGGGGAGGAATAATGAGCAGTTCTTC
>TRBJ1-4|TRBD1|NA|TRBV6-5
CASSFRWDRDEKLFF
TGTGCCAGCAGTTTTCGGTGGGACAGGGACGAAAAACTGTTTTTT
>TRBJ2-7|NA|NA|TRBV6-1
CASCEGGYEQYF
TGTGCCAGCTGTGAAGGAGGCTACGAGCAGTACTTC
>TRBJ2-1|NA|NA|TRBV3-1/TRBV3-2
CASSQDWGETYNEQFF
TGTGCCAGCAGCCAAGATTGGGGTGAAACCTACAATGAGCAGTTCTTC
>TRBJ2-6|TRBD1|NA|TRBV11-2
CASSLGHTGTGGGANVLTF
TGTGCCAGCAGCTTAGGCCACACCGGGACAGGGGGTGGGGCCAACGTCCTGACTTTC
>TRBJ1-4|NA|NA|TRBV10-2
CASSESWGNNEKLFF
TGCGCCAGCAGTGAGAGTTGGGGGAATAATGAAAAACTGTTTTTT
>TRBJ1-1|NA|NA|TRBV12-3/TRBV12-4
CASKTRVGTEAFF
TGTGCCAGCAAAACCAGGGTCGGCACTGAAGCTTTCTTT
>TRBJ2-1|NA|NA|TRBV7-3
CASSSSRDPNEQFF
TGTGCCAGCAGCTCCTCCCGGGACCCCAATGAGCAGTTCTTC
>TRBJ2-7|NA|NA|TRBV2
CASSETRGSYEQYF
TGTGCCAGCAGTGAAACCCGGGGGAGCTACGAGCAGTACTTC
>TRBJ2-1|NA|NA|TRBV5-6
CASSPPSWQGYINEQFF
TGTGCCAGCAGCCCCCCCTCGTGGCAGGGGTATATCAATGAGCAGTTCTTC
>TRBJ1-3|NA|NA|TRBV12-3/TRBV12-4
CASAPNTWDTIYF
TGTGCCAGCGCACCAAATACGTGGGACACCATATATTTT
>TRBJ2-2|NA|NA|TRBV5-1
CASSLGGTNTGELFF
TGCGCCAGCAGCTTGGGGGGGACCAACACCGGGGAGCTGTTTTTT
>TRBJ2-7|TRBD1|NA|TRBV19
CASSFTTGDEQYF
TGTGCCAGTAGTTTTACTACAGGGGACGAGCAGTACTTC
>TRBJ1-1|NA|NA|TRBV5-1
CASKAGNTEAFF
TGCGCCAGCAAGGCAGGGAACACTGAAGCTTTCTTT
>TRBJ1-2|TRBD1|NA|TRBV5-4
CASSFARDRDGYGYTF
TGTGCCAGCAGCTTCGCGAGGGACAGGGATGGCTATGGCTACACCTTC
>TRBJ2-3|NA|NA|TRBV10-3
CAISALETDTQYF
TGTGCCATCAGTGCCCTAGAAACAGATACGCAGTATTTT
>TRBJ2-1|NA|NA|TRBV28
CASTLATTGFGQFF
TGTGCCAGCACCTTAGCTACTACGGGATTTGGGCAGTTCTTC